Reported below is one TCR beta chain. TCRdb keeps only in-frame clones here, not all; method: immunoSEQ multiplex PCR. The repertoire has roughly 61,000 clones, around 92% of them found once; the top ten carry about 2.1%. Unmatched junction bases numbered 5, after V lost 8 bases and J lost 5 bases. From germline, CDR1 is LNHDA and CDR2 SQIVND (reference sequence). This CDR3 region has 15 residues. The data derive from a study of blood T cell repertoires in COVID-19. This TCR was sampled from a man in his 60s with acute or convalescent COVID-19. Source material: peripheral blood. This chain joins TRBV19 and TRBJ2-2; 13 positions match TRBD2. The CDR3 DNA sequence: TGTGCCAGTCTTCCGGGACTAGCGGGAACCGGGGAGCTGTTTTTT. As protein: CASLPGLAGTGELFF.